Given below is one T cell receptor beta chain in context. The antigen remains undetermined. A junction end diverges from the germline sequence, so it may reflect a read error. TCRdb redid the calling of the reads with MiXCR, one entry per CDR3 protein. The sample holds under 800,000 distinct CDR3 sequences, 20% to 25% seen once. This specimen belongs to a study of T cell repertoires in cytomegalovirus infection. Study summary: It was the public TCR beta signatures that indicated both CMV infection and matching HLA type. Findings of the study overall: Using cumulative public TCR beta family frequency, the authors identified those who carried CMV together with the relevant HLA. HLA-C-restricted CMV clonotypes gave the most frequent clonotype in two of eight donors.

The specimen sequenced was CD8+ T cells from PBMCs. This sequence was found in a human donor in good health (CMV status not recorded). Some clones in this sample may be carry-over from other donors' samples.

In DNA form, the CDR3 reads TGCGCCAGCAGCTTGTACGGGGGGAACACCGGGGAGCTGTTTTTT. It specifies CASSLYGGNTGELFF. This chain joins TRBV27 and TRBJ2-2; possibly TRBD2 for D (6 bases). The CDR3 sequence is 15 residues long. Germline assignment: CDR1 MNHEY and CDR2 SMNVEV (reference sequence).